The rows below give T cell receptor beta chains drawn from one sample of a study of blood T cells in healthy people across ages. TCRdb redid the calling of the 5' RACE reads with MiXCR, one entry per CDR3 protein. Among 600,000 or so distinct CDR3 sequences, approximately 30% were seen once, and the ten largest hold 15% to 17%. The sequenced sample consisted of blood. All receptors come from a woman of 80 years or more in good health. Each CDR3 is given with its conserved first and last residue. D genes are given only for firm matches. A clone size is listed for some rows: how often the clone was seen (once, few, many), or a class if it is expanded.

cdr3_aa: CASSFLATDTQYF
cdr3_nt: TGTGCCAGCAGTTTCCTAGCTACAGATACGCAGTATTTT
v_call: TRBV12-3/TRBV12-4
d_call: .
j_call: TRBJ2-3
clone_size: many

cdr3_aa: CASSEERGGWNEQFF
cdr3_nt: TGTGCCAGCAGCGAGGAGCGGGGGGGTTGGAATGAGCAGTTCTTC
v_call: TRBV7-2
d_call: TRBD2
j_call: TRBJ2-1
clone_size: many

cdr3_aa: CASSLPTGGLTGDTQYF
cdr3_nt: TGTGCCAGCAGTCTACCGACAGGGGGTTTGACTGGAGATACGCAGTATTTT
v_call: TRBV12-3/TRBV12-4
d_call: TRBD1
j_call: TRBJ2-3
clone_size: few

cdr3_aa: CASSSGTGHQPQHF
cdr3_nt: TGTGCCAGCAGTTCCGGGACAGGGCATCAGCCCCAGCATTTT
v_call: TRBV28
d_call: TRBD1
j_call: TRBJ1-5
clone_size: few

cdr3_aa: CASISQGTDTQYF
cdr3_nt: TGTGCCAGCATCAGCCAGGGCACGGATACGCAGTATTTT
v_call: TRBV5-6
d_call: .
j_call: TRBJ2-3
clone_size: few

cdr3_aa: CATSRDLVSQGASGYTF
cdr3_nt: TGTGCCACCAGCAGAGATTTGGTCTCTCAGGGGGCATCGGGCTACACCTTC
v_call: TRBV15
d_call: TRBD1
j_call: TRBJ1-2
clone_size: .

cdr3_aa: CASSDRGGQPQHF
cdr3_nt: TGTGCCAGCAGCGACAGGGGTGGACAGCCCCAGCATTTT
v_call: TRBV28
d_call: TRBD1
j_call: TRBJ1-5
clone_size: many

cdr3_aa: CASSSGVSGANVLTF
cdr3_nt: TGTGCCAGCAGCTCTGGGGTCTCTGGGGCCAACGTCCTGACTTTC
v_call: TRBV9
d_call: .
j_call: TRBJ2-6
clone_size: .

cdr3_aa: CASSLRRDKTQYF
cdr3_nt: TGTGCCAGCAGCTTAAGGCGGGACAAAACGCAGTATTTT
v_call: TRBV7-3
d_call: .
j_call: TRBJ2-3
clone_size: many

cdr3_aa: CASSSGWTLYDYTF
cdr3_nt: TGTGCCAGCAGCTCCGGCTGGACCTTGTATGACTACACCTTC
v_call: TRBV11-2
d_call: .
j_call: TRBJ1-2
clone_size: .

cdr3_aa: CASSQGGRQPQHF
cdr3_nt: TGTGCCAGCAGCCAAGGGGGCCGACAGCCCCAGCATTTT
v_call: TRBV3-1
d_call: .
j_call: TRBJ1-5
clone_size: .

cdr3_aa: CASSPSGSRNYGYTF
cdr3_nt: TGTGCCAGCAGCCCTTCGGGATCAAGGAACTATGGCTACACCTTC
v_call: TRBV7-2
d_call: .
j_call: TRBJ1-2
clone_size: few

cdr3_aa: CASSPSPTIGTAQETQYF
cdr3_nt: TGTGCCAGCAGCCCCTCCCCCACAATCGGGACAGCCCAAGAGACCCAGTACTTC
v_call: TRBV7-8
d_call: TRBD1
j_call: TRBJ2-5
clone_size: many

cdr3_aa: CASSLQGISPDLNTEAFF
cdr3_nt: TGTGCCAGCTCACTTCAAGGTATAAGCCCAGACTTGAACACTGAAGCTTTCTTT
v_call: TRBV18
d_call: .
j_call: TRBJ1-1
clone_size: .

cdr3_aa: CASTRTRTGAKYNEQYF
cdr3_nt: TGTGCCAGCACCCGAACTCGGACAGGAGCCAAATACAACGAGCAGTACTTC
v_call: TRBV6-1
d_call: TRBD1
j_call: TRBJ2-7
clone_size: .

cdr3_aa: CASSEAGGDYGYTF
cdr3_nt: TGTGCCAGCAGTGAAGCCGGTGGGGACTATGGCTACACCTTC
v_call: TRBV6-1
d_call: .
j_call: TRBJ1-2
clone_size: many

cdr3_aa: CASSSRQGRTEAFF
cdr3_nt: TGTGCCAGCAGTTCCCGACAGGGGAGGACTGAAGCTTTCTTT
v_call: TRBV6-1
d_call: TRBD1
j_call: TRBJ1-1
clone_size: many

cdr3_aa: CASSQQPGKSYEQYF
cdr3_nt: TGTGCCAGCAGCCAACAACCGGGGAAGTCCTACGAGCAGTACTTC
v_call: TRBV3-1
d_call: .
j_call: TRBJ2-7
clone_size: many

cdr3_aa: CSARPGTRPWEQYF
cdr3_nt: TGCAGTGCTAGGCCTGGGACTCGACCTTGGGAGCAGTACTTC
v_call: TRBV20-1
d_call: .
j_call: TRBJ2-7
clone_size: many

cdr3_aa: CASSLTLAGFYNEQFF
cdr3_nt: TGTGCCAGCAGCTTAACCCTAGCGGGGTTTTACAATGAGCAGTTCTTC
v_call: TRBV7-2
d_call: TRBD2
j_call: TRBJ2-1
clone_size: .

cdr3_aa: CASSYRRDREAQHF
cdr3_nt: TGTGCCAGCAGTTACAGGAGGGATCGGGAGGCCCAGCATTTT
v_call: TRBV6-6
d_call: .
j_call: TRBJ1-5
clone_size: .

cdr3_aa: CASSDGSSLSTDTQYF
cdr3_nt: TGTGCCAGCAGCGACGGGTCCTCACTTTCCACAGATACGCAGTATTTT
v_call: TRBV9
d_call: .
j_call: TRBJ2-3
clone_size: many

cdr3_aa: CASSYRLRGGYEQYF
cdr3_nt: TGTGCCAGCAGTTATCGACTAAGGGGAGGCTACGAGCAGTACTTC
v_call: TRBV6-5
d_call: .
j_call: TRBJ2-7
clone_size: .

cdr3_aa: CAWITRGRRNTEAFF
cdr3_nt: TGTGCCTGGATAACTCGGGGCAGGCGGAACACTGAAGCTTTCTTT
v_call: TRBV30
d_call: .
j_call: TRBJ1-1
clone_size: .

cdr3_aa: CASSADGLVPQHF
cdr3_nt: TGTGCCAGCAGTGCCGACGGTCTGGTGCCCCAGCATTTT
v_call: TRBV6-5
d_call: .
j_call: TRBJ1-5
clone_size: few

cdr3_aa: CASSFPPGGKGEQYF
cdr3_nt: TGTGCCAGCAGTTTCCCACCGGGGGGAAAAGGCGAGCAGTACTTC
v_call: TRBV12-3/TRBV12-4
d_call: TRBD2
j_call: TRBJ2-7
clone_size: many

cdr3_aa: CASSLLPRGRSSYNEQFF
cdr3_nt: TGTGCCAGCAGCTTACTCCCCCGTGGTAGGAGCTCCTACAATGAGCAGTTCTTC
v_call: TRBV7-3
d_call: .
j_call: TRBJ2-1
clone_size: many

cdr3_aa: CASSLGLTGTGYEQYF
cdr3_nt: TGTGCCAGCAGCTTAGGGTTGACAGGGACTGGCTACGAGCAGTACTTC
v_call: TRBV7-2
d_call: .
j_call: TRBJ2-7
clone_size: many

cdr3_aa: CASSRRGMDGYTF
cdr3_nt: TGTGCCAGTAGTCGGAGGGGAATGGATGGCTACACCTTC
v_call: TRBV19
d_call: .
j_call: TRBJ1-2
clone_size: .

cdr3_aa: CASFERGAGDEQFF
cdr3_nt: TGTGCCAGCTTTGAGCGGGGGGCTGGGGATGAGCAGTTCTTC
v_call: TRBV6-2/TRBV6-3
d_call: TRBD2
j_call: TRBJ2-1
clone_size: many

cdr3_aa: CASGLVHGLADNEQFF
cdr3_nt: TGTGCTAGTGGTTTGGTACACGGACTAGCGGACAATGAGCAGTTCTTC
v_call: TRBV12-5
d_call: TRBD2
j_call: TRBJ2-1
clone_size: many

cdr3_aa: CASSRRTGEGTEAFF
cdr3_nt: TGTGCCAGCAGTCGCCGGACAGGCGAGGGCACTGAAGCTTTCTTT
v_call: TRBV2
d_call: TRBD1
j_call: TRBJ1-1
clone_size: .

cdr3_aa: CATSRGRQGNYEKLFF
cdr3_nt: TGTGCCACCAGCAGAGGAAGGCAGGGGAATTATGAAAAACTGTTTTTT
v_call: TRBV15
d_call: .
j_call: TRBJ1-4
clone_size: many

cdr3_aa: CATRNRDTDRETQYF
cdr3_nt: TGTGCCACCCGAAACCGGGACACCGATCGGGAGACCCAGTACTTC
v_call: TRBV10-3
d_call: .
j_call: TRBJ2-5
clone_size: .

cdr3_aa: CSARAGRDQPQHF
cdr3_nt: TGCAGTGCTAGGGCAGGGCGGGATCAGCCCCAGCATTTT
v_call: TRBV20-1
d_call: .
j_call: TRBJ1-5
clone_size: .

cdr3_aa: CAWRKGGPGSGNTIYF
cdr3_nt: TGTGCCTGGAGGAAAGGAGGACCGGGCTCTGGAAACACCATATATTTT
v_call: TRBV30
d_call: .
j_call: TRBJ1-3
clone_size: .

cdr3_aa: CASSRLGSGGRETQYF
cdr3_nt: TGTGCCAGCAGTCGTTTGGGAAGCGGGGGGCGGGAGACCCAGTACTTC
v_call: TRBV6-1
d_call: TRBD2
j_call: TRBJ2-5
clone_size: many

cdr3_aa: CASSAGQDSGNTIYF
cdr3_nt: TGTGCCAGCAGCGCGGGACAGGACTCTGGAAACACCATATATTTT
v_call: TRBV7-6
d_call: TRBD1
j_call: TRBJ1-3
clone_size: .

cdr3_aa: CASSDEIRGGLNEQYF
cdr3_nt: TGTGCCAGCAGTGACGAGATACGCGGGGGGTTAAATGAGCAGTACTTC
v_call: TRBV6-4
d_call: TRBD2
j_call: TRBJ2-5
clone_size: .

cdr3_aa: CASSQFRDSRVTGERFF
cdr3_nt: TGTGCCAGCAGCCAGTTCCGCGACAGTCGTGTCACCGGGGAGCGGTTTTTT
v_call: TRBV9
d_call: .
j_call: TRBJ2-2
clone_size: .

cdr3_aa: CSAYGISGAVSYNEQFF
cdr3_nt: TGCAGTGCGTATGGAATTAGCGGGGCGGTCTCCTACAATGAGCAGTTCTTC
v_call: TRBV20-1
d_call: TRBD2
j_call: TRBJ2-1
clone_size: many

cdr3_aa: CASSPQAWETQYF
cdr3_nt: TGTGCCAGCAGCCCACAGGCTTGGGAGACCCAGTACTTC
v_call: TRBV6-4
d_call: .
j_call: TRBJ2-5
clone_size: many

cdr3_aa: CASSVGTVYEQYF
cdr3_nt: TGTGCCAGCAGCGTAGGGACAGTCTACGAGCAGTACTTC
v_call: TRBV5-6
d_call: TRBD1
j_call: TRBJ2-7
clone_size: .

cdr3_aa: CASSYSTRSNEQFF
cdr3_nt: TGTGCCAGCAGTTACTCAACCCGGTCGAATGAGCAGTTCTTC
v_call: TRBV2
d_call: .
j_call: TRBJ2-1
clone_size: once

cdr3_aa: CASSLGSGGKTDTQYF
cdr3_nt: TGTGCCAGCAGCTTAGGAAGCGGGGGAAAGACAGATACGCAGTATTTT
v_call: TRBV7-7
d_call: TRBD2
j_call: TRBJ2-3
clone_size: many

cdr3_aa: CASSLEGGGMNTEAFF
cdr3_nt: TGTGCCAGCAGCTTAGAGGGTGGGGGTATGAACACTGAAGCTTTCTTT
v_call: TRBV7-2
d_call: .
j_call: TRBJ1-1
clone_size: few

cdr3_aa: CASTTIGAPTYEQYF
cdr3_nt: TGTGCCAGCACGACAATCGGGGCCCCAACCTACGAGCAGTACTTC
v_call: TRBV7-9
d_call: .
j_call: TRBJ2-7
clone_size: many